This TCR beta chain was captured in a study of control samples from healthy donors and cancer patients. Germline CDR1 and CDR2: GTSNPN and SVGIG (reference sequence). Unmatched junction bases numbered 5, after V lost 3 bases and J lost 9 bases. The CDR3 covers 13 residues. Repertoires were generated with immunoSEQ multiplex PCR, while TCRdb's copy carries only in-frame clones and drops some. This table holds some 79,000 clones, more than 85% found once. This sequence was found in a woman aged 45 to 65 in good health. This sequence joins TRBV30 and TRBJ1-6; 7 bases line up with TRBD1. Input material: blood. Here the CDR3 DNA reads TGTGCCTGGAGGAGGGGGCTTGGTTCACCCCTCCACTTT. Protein sequence: CAWRRGLGSPLHF.